This paragraph reports one T cell receptor beta chain. The CDR3 contains 14 residues. Unmatched junction bases numbered 9, after V lost 4 bases and J lost 6 bases. CDR1 is SGHRS and CDR2 is YFSETQ in the germline V gene. The data were taken from a study of spatial heterogeneity in lung cancer. Turning to the study itself: Samples were donated by 72 untreated early-stage non-small cell lung cancer patients. More than ten raw reads, on average, carried each unique TCR and UMI combination.

TCRdb independently ran MiXCR on the 5' RACE reads; one entry per CDR3 protein. Of about 94,000 distinct CDR3 sequences in the sample, roughly a fifth were seen once. Time point denoted: blood at routine non-recurrence follow-up after resection. V is TRBV5-1 and J is TRBJ2-7; the match to TRBD1 covers 8 bases. This receptor was taken from a male donor with early-stage non-small cell lung cancer. This material consisted of PBMCs, taken at follow-up. CDR3 loop: CASSTRQGRSEQYF. The DNA for the CDR3 is TGCGCCAGCAGCACCCGACAGGGGCGAAGCGAGCAGTACTTC.